One and the same sample provided the 29 T cell receptor beta chains below, sequenced in a study of cytomegalovirus exposure and HLA in healthy donors. Both 60 Vbeta primers and 13 Jbeta primers went into the PCR. Data came from immunoSEQ multiplex PCR; TCRdb stores just in-frame clones and leaves some out. The sample comprises 80,000 to 100,000 clones, around 80% of which are singletons, and roughly 1.5% rests with the top ten. The material sequenced was PBMCs. These TCRs come from a middle-aged man in good health and CMV-seronegative.

The chain joins TRBV27 to TRBJ1-2; 7 positions agree with TRBD1. This CDR3 is 15 amino acids long. CDR1 is MNHEY, CDR2 SMNVEV, per germline (reference sequence). With 6 bases clipped from V and 8 bases from J, the junction kept 15 bases outside the gene matches. CDR3 nucleotide sequence: TGTGCCAGCAGCCCGGGTGTCGAGGGGGCTAGAGGCTACACCTTC. Amino acid sequence: CASSPGVEGARGYTF.

The rearrangement joins TRBV5-6 to TRBJ1-2, with 9 bases fitting TRBD1. V dropped 5 bases and J dropped 4; count of bases not matched to a gene: 3. Germline values: CDR1 SGHDT, CDR2 YYEEEE. The CDR3 runs to 13 residues. CDR3 coding DNA: TGTGCCAGCAGTGGGACAGGGTCCTATGGCTACACCTTC. It encodes CASSGTGSYGYTF.

The chain uses TRBV5-1 and TRBJ2-7, with no clear D. CDR3 length: 11 amino acids. V was cut by 1 base and J by 5 bases, with 4 bases left in between. The germline gives CDR1 SGHRS, CDR2 YFSETQ. DNA for the CDR3: TGCGCCAGCAGCTTGAGAGACGAGCAGTACTTC. It codes for CASSLRDEQYF.

This chain connects TRBV13 to TRBJ2-5, with 9 bases fitting TRBD2. CDR1 is PRHDT and CDR2 is FYEKMQ in the germline V gene (reference sequence). This CDR3 spans 15 amino acids. With 3 bases clipped from V and 1 base from J, the junction kept 3 bases outside the gene matches. In nucleotides, the CDR3 is TGTGCCAGCAGCTTGACAGCGGGGGGCCAAGAGACCCAGTACTTC. Amino acid sequence: CASSLTAGGQETQYF.

V gene TRBV6-1 combines with J gene TRBJ2-5; possibly TRBD1 for D (5 bases). Germline-derived CDR1 and CDR2 are MNHNS and SASEGT. The CDR3 length is 14 residues. V shed 6 bases and J shed 4 bases, with 15 bases lying between them. The CDR3 is CASRVFRVGETQYF. The DNA for the CDR3 is TGTGCCAGCAGGGTATTCAGGGTCGGAGAGACCCAGTACTTC.

The chain recombines TRBV20-1 with TRBJ2-1; D gene unclear. V lost 2 bases to trimming and J lost 5 bases, with 4 bases between them. This CDR3 comprises 11 residues. CDR1 DFQATT and CDR2 SNEGSKA come from the germline V gene (reference sequence). CDR3 amino acids: CSARRDNEQFF. In DNA form, the CDR3 reads TGCAGTGCTAGACGCGACAATGAGCAGTTCTTC.

The rearrangement uses TRBV21-1 and TRBJ1-2; TRBD1, as called in the table, went unchecked against the DNA. TRBV21-1 is tagged as a pseudogene. The CDR3 consists of 14 residues. CDR3: CASSTQGANYGYTF. The DNA of the CDR3 is TGTGCCAGCAGCACCCAGGGGGCGAACTATGGCTACACCTTC.

The V call is TRBV5-6, the J call TRBJ1-2, with a weak D call TRBD1 (5 bases). CDR1 SGHDT and CDR2 YYEEEE come from the germline V gene. CDR3 length equals 16 residues. Trimming left V 4 bases short and J 2 bases short, with 18 bases between. The CDR3 DNA follows: TGTGCCAGCAGCCTCAATACAGGAATGAGGAACTATGGCTACACCTTC. Amino acids: CASSLNTGMRNYGYTF.

V and J are TRBV6-1 and TRBJ1-1; a weak D match, TRBD1 (5 bases). Between the trimmed V and J ends, which lost 1 base and 1 base, there was a span of 13 bases. The length of the CDR3 is 16 residues. Germline CDR1 and CDR2: MNHNS and SASEGT. The DNA of the CDR3 is TGTGCCAGCAGTGAAGTCGGCTACACAGGGAACACTGAAGCTTTCTTT. Translating gives CASSEVGYTGNTEAFF.

The rearrangement links TRBV7-2 to TRBJ1-1; a weak D match, TRBD1 (6 bases). V lost 6 bases, J lost 1 base, and 9 bases lay in between. Germline V gives CDR1 SGHTA, CDR2 FQGNSA. The CDR3 spans 13 residues. The chain's CDR3 is CASSRQANTEAFF. As DNA, the CDR3 is TGTGCCAGCAGTAGACAGGCGAACACTGAAGCTTTCTTT.

The V and J genes are TRBV27 and TRBJ1-1; D is unresolved. The CDR3 extends over 14 amino acids. Trimming pared 5 bases from V and 0 bases from J, leaving 10 bases between. Germline assignment: CDR1 MNHEY and CDR2 SMNVEV (reference sequence). In DNA form, the CDR3 reads TGTGCCAGCAGTCGAGAGGCGATGAACACTGAAGCTTTCTTT. Its translation: CASSREAMNTEAFF.

The gene calls are TRBV4-3 and TRBJ2-1, with D possibly matching TRBD2 (6 bases). V was pared by 1 base and J by 10 bases, with 23 bases between. Germline V gene sequence: CDR1 LGHNA, CDR2 YSLEER. The CDR3 spans 17 residues. CDR3 protein: CASSQGKYDSVAGEQFF. The CDR3 bases are TGCGCCAGCAGCCAAGGAAAATACGACAGTGTTGCGGGGGAGCAGTTCTTC.

For the CDR3, the DNA is TGTGCTAGTGGTCACCACAGGCCCTATAACTATGGCTACACCTTC. Its translation: CASGHHRPYNYGYTF. This chain uses TRBV12-5 with TRBJ1-2, with D possibly being TRBD1 (5 bases). V lost 5 bases and J lost 1, with 14 bases in between. The CDR3 spans 15 residues. CDR1 is LGHNT, CDR2 FRNRAP, per germline.

A few counts support this clone. The genes are TRBV4-1 and TRBJ2-5; maybe TRBD1 (5 bases). The CDR3 runs to 15 residues. The V end lost 1 base, the J end lost 4 bases, and 13 bases lay between the germline ends. CDR1 MGHRA and CDR2 YSYEKL come from the germline V gene. DNA of the CDR3: TGCGCCAGCAGCCAAGCCCAGGGAAGAAGAGAGACCCAGTACTTC. Its protein product is CASSQAQGRRETQYF.

The CDR3 DNA follows: TGTGCCAGCATCAAATCGTCAGGGGTGCAGCCCCAGCATTTT. Translated: CASIKSSGVQPQHF. V and J are TRBV6-1 and TRBJ1-5, with a tentative D call TRBD1 (6 bases). The germline V and J ends were trimmed by 7 bases and 7 bases, with 17 bases remaining between them. The germline CDR1 and CDR2 sequences are MNHNS and SASEGT. This CDR3 contains 14 residues.

The rearrangement joins TRBV10-3 to TRBJ2-7; 8 positions agree with TRBD1. Trimming took 3 bases from V and 9 from J; bases not matched to a gene: 16. The CDR3 length is 16 residues. Germline-derived CDR1 and CDR2 are ENHRY and SYGVKD. CDR3 DNA sequence: TGTGCCATCAGTGAATGGGTGCAGGGGGCGCCAAGAGGGCAGTACTTC. The encoded protein is CAISEWVQGAPRGQYF.

The V call is TRBV19, the J call TRBJ2-7, with 7 bases identical to TRBD1. After removal of 6 bases from V and 6 bases from J, the junction contained 8 bases not matched to a gene. This CDR3 contains 13 residues. CDR1 and CDR2 from the germline V gene are LNHDA and SQIVND (reference sequence). The CDR3 region is CASRHRGSAEQYF. CDR3 coding DNA: TGTGCCAGTAGACACAGGGGTTCCGCCGAGCAGTACTTC. The whole variable domain, remainder taken from reference TRBV19 and TRBJ2-7, is DGGITQSPKYLFRKEGQNVTLSCEQNLNHDAMYWYRQDPGQGLRLIYYSQIVNDFQKGDIAEGYSVSREKKESFPLTVTSAQKNPTAFYLCASRHRGSAEQYFGPGTRLTVT.

This clone was seen just once. V usage is TRBV28 and J usage is TRBJ1-5; TRBD1 matches 11 bases. The V gene's germline CDR1 is MDHEN and CDR2 SYDVKM. V dropped 8 bases and J dropped 9; count of bases not matched to a gene: 12. CDR3 size: 15 residues. The CDR3 nucleotides read TGTGCCAGCTCACTAGGGGGACAGGGGGGGGTGCCCCAGCATTTT. Translated: CASSLGGQGGVPQHF. The full variable domain, completed using reference TRBV28 and TRBJ1-5, is DVKVTQSSRYLVKRTGEKVFLECVQDMDHENMFWYRQDPGLGLRLIYFSYDVKMKEKGDIPEGYSVSREKKERFSLILESASTNQTSMYLCASSLGGQGGVPQHFGDGTRLSIL.

This chain joins TRBV19 and TRBJ2-2; 7 bases are shared with TRBD1. Germline assignment: CDR1 LNHDA and CDR2 SQIVND (reference sequence). With V trimmed by 1 base and J by 3 bases, 5 bases remained unmatched. This CDR3 spans 16 amino acids. DNA of the CDR3: TGTGCCAGTAGTATAGGAGGGGGCGTTTACACCGGGGAGCTGTTTTTT. This sequence encodes CASSIGGGVYTGELFF.

The genes are TRBV7-2 and TRBJ2-7, with TRBD1 matching 7 bases. The germline V gene encodes CDR1 SGHTA and CDR2 FQGNSA. Trimming removed 3 bases from V and 2 bases from J; junction bases left unmatched: 1. CDR3 length: 13 amino acids. In DNA form, the CDR3 reads TGTGCCAGCAGCTTGACAGGGACCTACGAGCAGTACTTC. It yields the protein CASSLTGTYEQYF.

The gene calls are TRBV7-3 and TRBJ2-2, with D unclear. The germline V gene encodes CDR1 SGHTA and CDR2 FQGTGA. Trimming cost V 4 bases and J 0 bases, with 3 bases left between them. The CDR3 has 13 residues. The DNA of the CDR3 is TGTGCCAGCAGCTCCACGAACACCGGGGAGCTGTTTTTT. This sequence encodes CASSSTNTGELFF.

The rearrangement uses TRBV6-5 and TRBJ1-1; TRBD1 agrees at 9 bases. The germline V gene encodes CDR1 MNHEY and CDR2 SVGAGI. V lost 4 bases, J lost 1 base, and 4 bases stayed unmatched. There are 15 residues in the CDR3. CDR3 amino acids: CASSWPGQGNTEAFF. In DNA form, the CDR3 reads TGTGCCAGCAGTTGGCCGGGACAGGGGAACACTGAAGCTTTCTTT.

This rearrangement joins TRBV19 to TRBJ1-1, with 7 bases that match TRBD1. Germline V gives CDR1 LNHDA, CDR2 SQIVND (reference sequence). This CDR3 spans 19 amino acids. The V and J ends lost 2 bases and 1 base, in that order; junction bases with no gene match: 16. CDR3 loop: CASSIRRGPGGKSNTEAFF. The CDR3 bases are TGTGCCAGTAGTATAAGGAGGGGGCCAGGGGGGAAATCGAACACTGAAGCTTTCTTT.

This chain links TRBV10-3 with TRBJ1-1, with a possible D match to TRBD1 (6 bases). Looked up from germline, CDR1 is ENHRY and CDR2 is SYGVKD. The CDR3 covers 13 residues. Trimming removed 6 bases at V and 1 base at J, with 9 bases between. In DNA form, the CDR3 reads TGTGCCATCAGGGGGGACAAGAACACTGAAGCTTTCTTT. The encoded protein is CAIRGDKNTEAFF.

The J gene is TRBJ2-5, the V gene TRBV28; weak D call: TRBD1 (6 bases). The CDR3 consists of 15 residues. Germline CDR1 is MDHEN and CDR2 is SYDVKM. With 7 bases removed from V and 4 bases from J, the gap between germline ends came to 19 bases. For the CDR3, the DNA is TGTGCCAGCATCCTTGGGGGCTCAGGAGGAGAGACCCAGTACTTC. The encoded protein is CASILGGSGGETQYF.

This chain joins TRBV6-5 and TRBJ1-5, with D possibly matching TRBD1 (5 bases). The V end lost 6 bases, the J end lost 4 bases, and 16 bases lay between the germline ends. The CDR3 has 15 residues. The V gene's germline CDR1 is MNHEY and CDR2 SVGAGI. The CDR3 coding sequence is TGTGCCAGCAGACCCTCCGGGACTTCTAATCAGCCCCAGCATTTT. This encodes CASRPSGTSNQPQHF.

The CDR3 is CASEQDRAGETQYF. CDR3 nucleotide sequence: TGTGCCAGTGAGCAGGACAGAGCTGGAGAGACCCAGTACTTC. This chain links TRBV2 with TRBJ2-5, with TRBD1 as a possible D gene (6 bases). This CDR3 contains 14 residues. V lost 9 bases, J lost 4 bases, and 18 bases lay in between. The germline CDR1 and CDR2 sequences are SNHLY and FYNNEI.

This clone was observed a few times. V and J are TRBV5-1 and TRBJ1-5; TRBD1 matches 8 bases. J was trimmed by 0 bases and V by 0 bases; bases with no gene match: 2. The CDR3 is 16 amino acids. Germline loops: CDR1 SGHRS, CDR2 YFSETQ. The chain's CDR3 is CASSLGTGSSNQPQHF. In nucleotides, the CDR3 is TGCGCCAGCAGCTTGGGGACAGGGTCTAGCAATCAGCCCCAGCATTTT.

The V call is TRBV25-1, the J call TRBJ1-2; 7 bases match TRBD1. V lost 6 bases and J lost 8; bases outside the gene matches: 12. This CDR3 is 14 amino acids long. CDR1 is MGHDK, CDR2 SYGVNS, per germline. The CDR3 is CASRPSGTVDGYTF. DNA of the CDR3: TGTGCCAGCAGGCCTAGTGGGACAGTAGACGGCTACACCTTC.